The source of this T cell receptor (beta chain) is a study of shared clonotypes between healthy human individuals. Study information: Each donor contributed plates that comprised three CD4 naive, three CD4 memory, two CD8 naive and one CD8 memory. Overall study results and limits: Generation of non-shared clonotypes was less probable than generation of clonotypes shared by all four donors.

Original analysis: In the immunoSEQ data, sequences were junction-only and lacked quality scores, so filtering differed. Profiling relied on immunoSEQ multiplex PCR, and the TCRdb table lists in-frame clones only, not all of them. That table is the source of V, J and clone size, and D and trimming were worked out from the DNA. Here the sample spans 2 million to 2.5 million clones, about 90% being singletons. Concerning this clone: Its cognate antigen is unknown.

Germline CDR1 is MNHEY and CDR2 is SMNVEV (reference sequence). V dropped 2 bases and J dropped 0 bases, with 11 bases sitting between them. This CDR3 has 15 residues. Sequenced sample: naive CD4+ T cells from PBMCs. Subset defined: CD45RA+ positively selected. This chain joins TRBV27 and TRBJ2-7, with D maybe TRBD1 (5 bases). The clonotype originates from a man aged 18 to 29 in good health. Some clones in this sample may be carry-over from other donors' samples. The CDR3: CASSLAGRASYEQYF. The CDR3 bases are TGTGCCAGCAGTTTAGCTGGCAGGGCCTCCTACGAGCAGTACTTC.